The T cell receptor beta chain under discussion was sequenced for a study of blood T cell repertoires in COVID-19. Study at large: The origin of the acute and convalescent COVID-19 samples was the United States, Italy and Spain.

Sequencing used immunoSEQ multiplex PCR; TCRdb keeps in-frame clones, though not all of them. The sample yields roughly 150,000 clones, around 83% seen once. V shed 5 bases and J 5 bases; nucleotides not matched to a gene: 11. This CDR3 spans 14 amino acids. In germline, CDR1 is SQVTM, CDR2 ANQGSEA. The sequencing sample was made of peripheral blood. The clonotype was recovered from a woman aged 70-85 years who had recovered from COVID-19. The V and J genes are TRBV29-1 and TRBJ2-5; TRBD2 agrees at 7 bases. For the CDR3, the DNA is TGCAGCGTTAAGTGGGAGGGCCAGGGTGAGACCCAGTACTTC. Translation gives CSVKWEGQGETQYF.